This T cell receptor (beta chain) derives from a study of cytomegalovirus exposure and HLA in healthy donors. Study observations and caveats: In vitro assays verified that a few CMV-associated chains recognized CMV antigens specifically.

This clone was found once. Antigen unknown. The PCR used 60 Vbeta and 13 Jbeta primers. In the authors' methods: About 80 million unique TCR beta chains, some 10 million of them shared, were counted by a later analysis. TCRdb keeps only in-frame clones here, not all; method: immunoSEQ multiplex PCR. V and J calls and clone size are as listed in that table; D and trimming were resolved from the DNA. In the table there are about 150,000 clones, more than 75% of which are singletons. This CDR3 contains 17 residues. V gave up 1 base and J gave up 6 bases; unmatched junction bases: 11. Germline values: CDR1 SGHDT, CDR2 YYEEEE.

Sequencing was done on a sample of PBMCs. The TCR originated in a man aged 30 to 39 in good health and CMV-seropositive. This chain uses TRBV5-6 with TRBJ2-1, with TRBD2 matching 9 bases. CDR3 loop: CASSLYTMAGGPNEQFF. CDR3 nucleotides: TGTGCCAGCAGCTTGTATACTATGGCGGGAGGGCCCAATGAGCAGTTCTTC.